This is a list of T cell receptor beta chains from one sample in a study of cytomegalovirus exposure and HLA in healthy donors. Clones were read by immunoSEQ multiplex PCR, and TCRdb kept only the in-frame ones, dropping some. The table records roughly 100,000 clones, about 80% of them present only once. The sequenced material came from PBMCs. The source is a man in his forties in good health and CMV-seropositive. Both conserved end residues are part of each CDR3. A D gene is named only where the DNA matches it firmly. Part of the rows lack a size; the others show once, few, many or a class for expanded clones.

d_gene | j_gene | abundance | v_gene | CDR3nt | CDR3aa
NA | TRBJ2-5 | NA | TRBV5-4 | TGTGCCAGCAGCTTCTCCGGACAGTGGGAGTACTTC | CASSFSGQWEYF
NA | TRBJ2-2 | NA | TRBV14 | TGTGCCAGCAGCCAAGGGTGGCCCTCCACCGGGGAGCTGTTTTTT | CASSQGWPSTGELFF
TRBD2 | TRBJ2-2 | NA | TRBV10-3 | TGTGCCATCAGTGTGGCTAGCGGAGACACCGGGGAGCTGTTTTTT | CAISVASGDTGELFF
TRBD1 | TRBJ1-2 | NA | TRBV28 | TGTGCCAGCAGTCTACAGGGGGCAGGGGGCTACACCTTC | CASSLQGAGGYTF
TRBD1 | TRBJ2-5 | NA | TRBV29-1 | TGCAGCACCCTAACGGACAGGTCACAAGAGACCCAGTACTTC | CSTLTDRSQETQYF
NA | TRBJ2-7 | NA | TRBV7-8 | TGTGCCAGCAGCGCCTACAGGGAGAACTACGAGCAGTACTTC | CASSAYRENYEQYF
NA | TRBJ1-1 | few | TRBV6-1 | TGTGCCAGCAGTGAAAACGGTTGGAGTAACACTGAAGCTTTCTTT | CASSENGWSNTEAFF
TRBD2 | TRBJ2-2 | few | TRBV5-4 | TGTGCCAGCAGCTTGGCTAGCGGTAACACCGGGGAGCTGTTTTTT | CASSLASGNTGELFF
NA | TRBJ2-1 | NA | TRBV30 | TGTGCCTGGAGTGTCAAGACAGCGCTCTACAATGAGCAGTTCTTC | CAWSVKTALYNEQFF
TRBD1 | TRBJ1-2 | NA | TRBV30 | TGTGCCTGGAGTCTAAACCCCGCAGGGGGCAATGGCTACACCTTC | CAWSLNPAGGNGYTF
TRBD1 | TRBJ2-1 | NA | TRBV12-5 | TGTGCTAGTGGGTGGGGACAGGGCAGGGGGAATGAGCAGTTCTTC | CASGWGQGRGNEQFF
TRBD1 | TRBJ2-1 | NA | TRBV9 | TGTGCCAGCAGCGAACAGGGGGCGCGGGGCTACAATGAGCAGTTCTTC | CASSEQGARGYNEQFF
NA | TRBJ1-5 | NA | TRBV5-4 | TGTGCCAGCAGCACAGACGGGGGAAGACAGCCCCAGCATTTT | CASSTDGGRQPQHF
NA | TRBJ1-1 | once | TRBV7-8 | TGTGCCAGCAGCTCAAACCCGACACACATGAACACTGAAGCTTTCTTT | CASSSNPTHMNTEAFF
TRBD1 | TRBJ1-2 | NA | TRBV28 | TGTGCCAGCAGGTCCGGGACAGGGCGCTTTGGCTACACCTTC | CASRSGTGRFGYTF
TRBD1 | TRBJ2-2 | NA | TRBV6-6 | TGTGCCAGCGAGTCGGGACAGGGGGCCTCCGGGGAGCTGTTTTTT | CASESGQGASGELFF
NA | TRBJ2-3 | NA | TRBV18 | TGTGCCAGCTCATTAACAGGAATCACAGATACGCAGTATTTT | CASSLTGITDTQYF
TRBD2 | TRBJ2-1 | NA | TRBV30 | TGTGCCTGGAGTCCCCTTGGACTAGCGGGAGAGTATGAGCAGTTCTTC | CAWSPLGLAGEYEQFF
TRBD2 | TRBJ2-7 | once | TRBV29-1 | TGCAGCGTTGAACGACTAGCGGCCTACGAGCAGTACTTC | CSVERLAAYEQYF
NA | TRBJ2-1 | few | TRBV7-8 | TGTGCCAGCAGCTTAAGTAGCCTCCTGAGCTCCTACAATGAGCAGTTCTTC | CASSLSSLLSSYNEQFF
NA | TRBJ1-2 | once | TRBV28 | TGTGCCAGCAGTTTAGCCCTACGGGATGGCTATGGCTACACCTTC | CASSLALRDGYGYTF
TRBD1 | TRBJ1-3 | NA | TRBV19 | TGTGCCAGTACCGCCCTCTCCGGGACAGCTCAATCTGGAAACACCATATATTTT | CASTALSGTAQSGNTIYF
NA | TRBJ2-1 | NA | TRBV6-5 | TGTGCCAGCAGGAGGACAGATGGGACCTACAATGAGCAGTTCTTC | CASRRTDGTYNEQFF
NA | TRBJ1-2 | NA | TRBV12-5 | TGTGCTAGTGGTTCTCAACGGACAATCTATGGCTACACCTTC | CASGSQRTIYGYTF
TRBD2 | TRBJ2-7 | NA | TRBV11-3 | TGTGCCAGCAGCTTAGACTCTAGCGGATACTACGAGCAGTACTTC | CASSLDSSGYYEQYF
TRBD1 | TRBJ1-1 | NA | TRBV7-9 | TGTTCCAGCAGCCCTCGGACAGGGGAGGACACTGAAGCTTTCTTT | CSSSPRTGEDTEAFF
TRBD2 | TRBJ2-1 | NA | TRBV12-5 | TGTGCTAGTGGTTTGGGAGGACTAGCGGGGGGCCGATTTCACGGTGAGCAGTTCTTC | CASGLGGLAGGRFHGEQFF
NA | TRBJ1-6 | NA | TRBV2 | TGTGCCAGCAGTGAAGCGGGGCAGGGGTTTAATTCACCCCTCCACTTT | CASSEAGQGFNSPLHF
NA | TRBJ2-7 | NA | TRBV21-1 | TGTGCCAGCAGCAAAGCGAAATCCCCAGGTAAATTTGAGCAGTACTTC | CASSKAKSPGKFEQYF
TRBD1 | TRBJ2-7 | NA | TRBV7-2 | TGTGCCAGCACCACAGGGGGACAGCGACGGGAGCAGTACTTC | CASTTGGQRREQYF
NA | TRBJ2-1 | NA | TRBV29-1 | TGCAGCGTTGTCAGGGGTAATGAGCAGTTCTTC | CSVVRGNEQFF
NA | TRBJ2-2 | NA | TRBV11-2 | TGTGCCAGCAGCTTATCGCAGATCGCGAACACCGGGGAGCTGTTTTTT | CASSLSQIANTGELFF
NA | TRBJ2-7 | NA | TRBV5-4 | TGTGCCAGCAGCTTGGTGGAGGGATCCGAGCAGTACTTC | CASSLVEGSEQYF
NA | TRBJ1-4 | NA | TRBV7-3 | TGTGCCAGCAGCTTAATCCCAGGGGACGAAAAACTGTTTTTT | CASSLIPGDEKLFF
NA | TRBJ1-4 | NA | TRBV28 | TGTGCCAGCAGTTTGGGGGTGGGAGGAAAACTGTTTTTT | CASSLGVGGKLFF
TRBD2 | TRBJ2-7 | NA | TRBV4-3 | TGCGCCAGCAGCCACGCAGCGGGGGCCTCCTACGAGCAGTACTTC | CASSHAAGASYEQYF
TRBD1 | TRBJ1-6 | NA | TRBV14 | TGTGCCAGCAGCCAAGTTAAGGACAGGGAGAATTCACCCCTCCACTTT | CASSQVKDRENSPLHF
TRBD1 | TRBJ1-5 | NA | TRBV5-1 | TGCGCCAGGAGCTTGGGGGACAGGGGCAATCAGCCCCAGCATTTT | CARSLGDRGNQPQHF
NA | TRBJ2-1 | NA | TRBV30 | TGTGCCTGGAGTGTACCGGCGCGGCAATCCTACAATGAGCAGTTCTTC | CAWSVPARQSYNEQFF
NA | TRBJ2-5 | NA | TRBV5-1 | TGCGCCAGCAGCTTTAGTTGGGAGACCCAGTACTTC | CASSFSWETQYF